The text below deals with one T cell receptor beta chain. What it recognizes is unknown. Germline V CDR1 and CDR2: MDHEN, SYDVKM. The V end lost 5 bases, the J end lost 3 bases, and 5 bases lay between the germline ends. There are 12 residues in the CDR3. The data originate from a study of graft-versus-host responses after intestinal transplantation. Produced via immunoSEQ multiplex PCR; TCRdb's table is partial and in-frame only. The data contain tens of thousands of clones, around 93% of them singletons. General study points: Maximum circulating GvH clone levels tracked with early post-transplant HvG decreases.

The chain couples TRBV28 to TRBJ2-1; D is undetermined. Sequenced here: unstimulated CD8+ T cells sorted from spleen or lymph node cells, sampled before intestinal transplant. The receptor comes from a human donor who received an intestinal transplant. The CDR3 DNA follows: TGTGCCAGCAGTGAGATCTACAATGAGCAGTTCTTC. It is translated as CASSEIYNEQFF.